This is a list of T cell receptor beta chains from one sample in a study of blood T cell repertoires in COVID-19. TCRdb's table, derived via immunoSEQ multiplex PCR, lists solely in-frame clones and lacks some. The sample gives 150,000 or so clones, more than 70% of which show up once; over 10% is in the top ten. Sequencing was performed on peripheral blood. The source is a man aged 60-69 years with active or convalescent COVID-19. Each CDR3 is given with its conserved first and last residue. Each record gives: V gene, D gene, CDR3 length, CDR3 protein. A D gene is named only where the DNA matches it firmly.

>TRBV27|.|13
CASSPGSGNTIYF
>TRBV7-9|.|13
CASSPRSGWELFF
>TRBV7-3|.|16
CASSLRGSGSTGELFF
>TRBV5-4|.|12
CASSSLAREQFF
>TRBV6-6|.|14
CASSYGGRTGELFF
>TRBV12-3/TRBV12-4|.|13
CASRQTGTGEAFF
>TRBV29-1|TRBD1|12
CTSRDRQETQYF
>TRBV5-1|.|15
CASSWSGSSYNEQFF
>TRBV5-1|.|12
CASSLSGYEQYF
>TRBV19|.|11
CASSTGETQYF
>TRBV12-3/TRBV12-4|TRBD1|13
CASRTGGGTEAFF
>TRBV7-2|.|13
CASSLEQGNTIYF
>TRBV4-2|.|15
CASSPSGSGANVLTF
>TRBV28|.|13
CASVSRANYGYTF
>TRBV27|.|13
CASTPSTGEKLFF